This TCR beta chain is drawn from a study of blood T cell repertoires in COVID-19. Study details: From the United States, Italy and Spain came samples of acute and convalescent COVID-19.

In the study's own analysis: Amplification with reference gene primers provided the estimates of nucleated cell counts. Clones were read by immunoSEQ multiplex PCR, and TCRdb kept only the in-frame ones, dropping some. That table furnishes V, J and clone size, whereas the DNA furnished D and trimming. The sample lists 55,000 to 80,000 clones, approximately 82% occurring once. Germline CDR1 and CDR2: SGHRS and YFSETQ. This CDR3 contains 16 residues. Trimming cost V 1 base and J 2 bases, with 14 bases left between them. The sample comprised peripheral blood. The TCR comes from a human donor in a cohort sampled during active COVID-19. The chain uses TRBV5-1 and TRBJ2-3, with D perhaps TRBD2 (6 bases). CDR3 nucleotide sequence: TGCGCCAGCAGCTTGTTCGGGAGTGGGTCCACAGATACGCAGTATTTT. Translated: CASSLFGSGSTDTQYF.